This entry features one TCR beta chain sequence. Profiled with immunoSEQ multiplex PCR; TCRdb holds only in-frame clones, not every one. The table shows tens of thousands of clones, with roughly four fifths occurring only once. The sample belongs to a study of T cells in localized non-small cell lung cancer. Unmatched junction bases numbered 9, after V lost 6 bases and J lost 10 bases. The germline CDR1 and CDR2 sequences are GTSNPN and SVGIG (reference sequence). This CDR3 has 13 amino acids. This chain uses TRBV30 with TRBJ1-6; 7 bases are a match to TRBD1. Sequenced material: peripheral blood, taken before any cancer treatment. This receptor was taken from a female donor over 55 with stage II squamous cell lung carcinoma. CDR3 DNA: TGTGCCTGTGTGACAGGGAAGGGATCACCCCTCCACTTT. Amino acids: CACVTGKGSPLHF.